Detailed here is one TCR beta chain. This clonotype was counted between two and nine times. The antigen it recognizes is unknown. The record has no base qualities; no much larger clone is one base away. The sample comes from a study of CD8 T cells in ankylosing spondylitis (dated by TCRdb to 2016 to 2017). Describing the broader study: T cell receptor beta repertoires were profiled in healthy donors and ankylosing spondylitis patients so that disease-linked TCR variants could be found. In total, the full study cohort was made up of 110 or so healthy donors and about two dozen ankylosing spondylitis patients. Peripheral blood was sampled, and synovial fluid was also collected from ankylosing spondylitis patients.

According to the germline V gene, CDR1 reads LGHNA and CDR2 reads YNFKEQ. CDR3 length: 19 amino acids, cysteine to phenylalanine. The CDR3 DNA has 57 bases and is translated from base 1. V is trimmed back by 1 base and J by 9 bases, and the junction contains 12 bases that no gene match accounts for. Study-wide findings and limitations: The disease-linked clones showed a CD8+ phenotype and occurred at relatively low frequencies in peripheral blood. Blood from ankylosing spondylitis patients appeared to be characterized by a TCR beta motif made up of several highly homologous amino acid variants. According to the report, matched synovial fluid samples from ankylosing spondylitis patients were significantly enriched for the disease-linked clones. Some motif variants had previously been reported in the synovial fluid and blood of reactive arthritis patients, which suggests shared mechanisms of disease initiation.

For sequencing, an Illumina HiSeq 2500 was employed. Quantitative 5'-RACE with molecular barcodes was used to prepare TCR beta libraries. As for the authors' bioinformatics: A new computational method, built on a probabilistic model of VDJ rearrangement, was used to identify disease-linked TCR variants. TCRdb reprocessed the public reads (quality trimming at Q25 with fastp, clone calling with MiXCR) and kept in-frame beta chains. Every distinct CDR3 protein forms one entry, paired with its most common genes and DNA. TCRdb assigned the V and J calls; the authors' analysis was not used. Here the sample has about 340,000 distinct CDR3 sequences; roughly 20% occur a single time. About an eighth of the sample belongs to the ten largest clones.

The sequence was collected from a male donor with ankylosing spondylitis or in good health (not recorded which). The chain uses TRBV4-2 and TRBJ2-1; TRBD2 lines up with 16 middle nucleotides. Source material: blood, either unsorted or a sorted T cell fraction (not recorded which). The DNA reads as follows: TGTGCCAGCAGCCAAGTTGGGACTAGCGGGGGGGCGGGTCAGGGTGAGCAGTTCTTC. Its protein reads: CASSQVGTSGGAGQGEQFF.